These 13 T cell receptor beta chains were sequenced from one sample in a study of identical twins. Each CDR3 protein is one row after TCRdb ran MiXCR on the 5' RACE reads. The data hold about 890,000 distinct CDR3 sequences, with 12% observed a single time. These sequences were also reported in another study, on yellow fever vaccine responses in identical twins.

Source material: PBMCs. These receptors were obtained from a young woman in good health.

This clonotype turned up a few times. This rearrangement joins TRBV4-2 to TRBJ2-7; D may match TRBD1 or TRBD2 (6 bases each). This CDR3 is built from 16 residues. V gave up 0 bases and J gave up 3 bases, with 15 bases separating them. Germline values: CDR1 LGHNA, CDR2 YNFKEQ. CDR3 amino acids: CASSQEGGGGYYEQYF. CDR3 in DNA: TGTGCCAGCAGCCAAGAAGGAGGAGGGGGGTACTACGAGCAGTACTTC.

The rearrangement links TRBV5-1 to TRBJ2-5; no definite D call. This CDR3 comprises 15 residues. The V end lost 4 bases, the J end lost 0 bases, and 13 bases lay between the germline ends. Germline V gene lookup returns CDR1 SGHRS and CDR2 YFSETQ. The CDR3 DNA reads TGCGCCAGCAGCCGGATTGGGCAGAACCAAGAGACCCAGTACTTC. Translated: CASSRIGQNQETQYF.

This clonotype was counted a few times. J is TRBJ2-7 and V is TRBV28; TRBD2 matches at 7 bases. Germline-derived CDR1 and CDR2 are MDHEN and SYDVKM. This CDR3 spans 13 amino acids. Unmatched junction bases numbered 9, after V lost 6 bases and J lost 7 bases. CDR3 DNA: TGTGCCAGCAGAATGCGGGAGCTAGGGGAGCAGTACTTC. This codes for CASRMRELGEQYF.

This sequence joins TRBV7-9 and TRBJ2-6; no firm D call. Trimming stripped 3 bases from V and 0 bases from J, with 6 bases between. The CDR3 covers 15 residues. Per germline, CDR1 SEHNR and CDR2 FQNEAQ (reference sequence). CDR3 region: CASSFIGSGANVLTF. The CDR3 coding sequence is TGTGCCAGCAGCTTTATAGGCTCTGGGGCCAACGTCCTGACTTTC.

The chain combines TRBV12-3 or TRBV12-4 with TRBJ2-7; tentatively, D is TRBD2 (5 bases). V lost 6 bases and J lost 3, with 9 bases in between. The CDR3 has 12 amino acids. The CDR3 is CASSPDFYEQYF. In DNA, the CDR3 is TGTGCCAGCAGCCCGGACTTCTACGAGCAGTACTTC.

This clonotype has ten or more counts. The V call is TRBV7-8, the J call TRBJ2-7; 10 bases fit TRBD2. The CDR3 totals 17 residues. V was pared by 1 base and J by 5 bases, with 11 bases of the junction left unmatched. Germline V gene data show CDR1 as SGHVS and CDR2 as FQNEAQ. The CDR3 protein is CASSLEIKRGGHHEQYV. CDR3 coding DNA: TGTGCCAGCAGCTTAGAGATCAAGCGGGGGGGCCATCACGAGCAGTACGTC.

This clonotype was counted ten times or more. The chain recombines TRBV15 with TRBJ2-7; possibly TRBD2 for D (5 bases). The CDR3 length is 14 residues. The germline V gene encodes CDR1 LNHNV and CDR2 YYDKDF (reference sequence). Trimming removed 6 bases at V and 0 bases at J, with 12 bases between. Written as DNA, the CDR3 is TGTGCCACCAGTCTTCTAGGGAGCTCCTACGAGCAGTACGTC. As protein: CATSLLGSSYEQYV.

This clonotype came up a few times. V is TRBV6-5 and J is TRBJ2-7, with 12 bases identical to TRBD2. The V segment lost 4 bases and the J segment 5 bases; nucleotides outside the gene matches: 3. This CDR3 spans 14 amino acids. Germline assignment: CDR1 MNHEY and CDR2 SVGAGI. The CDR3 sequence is CASSLTSGRHEQYF. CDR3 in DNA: TGTGCCAGCAGTTTGACTAGCGGGAGACACGAGCAGTACTTC.

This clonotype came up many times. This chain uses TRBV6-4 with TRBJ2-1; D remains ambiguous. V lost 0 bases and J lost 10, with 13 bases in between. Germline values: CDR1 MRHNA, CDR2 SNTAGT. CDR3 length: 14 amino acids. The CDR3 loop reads CASSDSEVGEEQFF. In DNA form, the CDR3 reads TGTGCCAGCAGTGACTCAGAAGTGGGCGAGGAGCAGTTCTTC.

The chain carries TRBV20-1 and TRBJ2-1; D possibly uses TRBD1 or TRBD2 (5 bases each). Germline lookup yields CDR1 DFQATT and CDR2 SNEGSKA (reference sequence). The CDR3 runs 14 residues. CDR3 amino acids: CSTSGRSSYNEQFF. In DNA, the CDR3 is TGCTCAACCTCGGGGCGTAGCTCCTACAATGAGCAGTTCTTC.

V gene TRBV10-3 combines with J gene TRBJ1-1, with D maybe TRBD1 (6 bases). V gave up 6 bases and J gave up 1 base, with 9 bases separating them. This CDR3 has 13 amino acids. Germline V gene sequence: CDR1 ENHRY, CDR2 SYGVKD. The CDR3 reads CAIRETGNTEAFF. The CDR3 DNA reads TGTGCCATCAGGGAGACAGGGAACACTGAAGCTTTCTTT.

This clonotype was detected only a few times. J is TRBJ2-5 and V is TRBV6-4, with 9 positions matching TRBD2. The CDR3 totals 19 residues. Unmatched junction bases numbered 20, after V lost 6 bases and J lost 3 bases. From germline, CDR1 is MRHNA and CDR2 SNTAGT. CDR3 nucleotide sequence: TGTGCCAGCAGCTCTCCGGCGGGAGGGCCTGGGGCGGTAAAAGAGACCCAGTACTTC. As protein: CASSSPAGGPGAVKETQYF.

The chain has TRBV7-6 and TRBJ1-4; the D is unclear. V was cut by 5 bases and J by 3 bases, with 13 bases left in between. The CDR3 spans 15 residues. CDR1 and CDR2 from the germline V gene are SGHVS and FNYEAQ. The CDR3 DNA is TGTGCCAGCAGCCCCCTGGGGAACCCTAATGAAAAACTGTTTTTT. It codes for CASSPLGNPNEKLFF. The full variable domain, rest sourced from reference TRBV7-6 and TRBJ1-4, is GAGVSQSPRYKVTKRGQDVALRCDPISGHVSLYWYRQALGQGPEFLTYFNYEAQQDKSGLPNDRFSAERPEGSISTLTIQRTEQRDSAMYRCASSPLGNPNEKLFFGSGTQLSVL.